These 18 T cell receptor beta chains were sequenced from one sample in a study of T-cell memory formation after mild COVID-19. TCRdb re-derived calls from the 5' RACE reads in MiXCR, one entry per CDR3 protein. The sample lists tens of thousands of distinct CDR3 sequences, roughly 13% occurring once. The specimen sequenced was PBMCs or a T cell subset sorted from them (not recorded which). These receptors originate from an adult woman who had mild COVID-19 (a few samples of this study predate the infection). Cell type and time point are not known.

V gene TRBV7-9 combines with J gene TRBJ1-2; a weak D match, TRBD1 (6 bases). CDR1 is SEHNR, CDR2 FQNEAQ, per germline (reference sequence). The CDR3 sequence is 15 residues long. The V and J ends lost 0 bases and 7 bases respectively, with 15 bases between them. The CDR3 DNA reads TGTGCCAGCAGCTTAGCTGAGGGGGGCTTTTTTGGCTACACCTTC. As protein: CASSLAEGGFFGYTF. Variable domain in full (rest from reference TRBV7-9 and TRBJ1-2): DTGVSQNPRHKITKRGQNVTFRCDPISEHNRLYWYRQTLGQGPEFLTYFQNEAQLEKSRLLSDRFSAERPKGSFSTLEIQRTEQGDSAMYLCASSLAEGGFFGYTFGSGTRLTVV.

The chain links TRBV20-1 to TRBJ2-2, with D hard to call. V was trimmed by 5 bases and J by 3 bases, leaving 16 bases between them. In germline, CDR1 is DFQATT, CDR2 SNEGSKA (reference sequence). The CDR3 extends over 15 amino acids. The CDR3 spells CSALRRGLYTGELFF. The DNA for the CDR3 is TGCAGTGCTCTAAGGAGAGGTCTATACACCGGGGAGCTGTTTTTT.

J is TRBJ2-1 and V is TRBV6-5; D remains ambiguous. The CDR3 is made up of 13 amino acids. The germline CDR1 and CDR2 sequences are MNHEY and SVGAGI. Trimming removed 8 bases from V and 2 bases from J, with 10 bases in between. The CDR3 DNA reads TGTGCCAGCGGGTCAGGACCCTACAATGAGCAGTTCTTC. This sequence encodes CASGSGPYNEQFF.

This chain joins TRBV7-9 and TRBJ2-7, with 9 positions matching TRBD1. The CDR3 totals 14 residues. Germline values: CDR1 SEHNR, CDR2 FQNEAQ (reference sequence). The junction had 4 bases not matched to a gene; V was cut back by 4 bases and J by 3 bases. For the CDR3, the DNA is TGTGCCAGCAGCTCCGGGACAGGGCACTACGAGCAGTACTTC. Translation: CASSSGTGHYEQYF. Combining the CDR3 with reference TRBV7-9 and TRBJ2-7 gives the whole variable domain DTGVSQNPRHKITKRGQNVTFRCDPISEHNRLYWYRQTLGQGPEFLTYFQNEAQLEKSRLLSDRFSAERPKGSFSTLEIQRTEQGDSAMYLCASSSGTGHYEQYFGPGTRLTVT.

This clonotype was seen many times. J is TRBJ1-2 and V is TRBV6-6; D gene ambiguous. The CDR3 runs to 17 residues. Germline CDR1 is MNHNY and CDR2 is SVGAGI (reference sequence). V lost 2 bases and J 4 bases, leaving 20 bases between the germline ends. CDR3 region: CASSYPNYRTASYGYTF. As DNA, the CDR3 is TGTGCCAGCAGTTACCCCAACTATCGGACGGCATCCTATGGCTACACCTTC.

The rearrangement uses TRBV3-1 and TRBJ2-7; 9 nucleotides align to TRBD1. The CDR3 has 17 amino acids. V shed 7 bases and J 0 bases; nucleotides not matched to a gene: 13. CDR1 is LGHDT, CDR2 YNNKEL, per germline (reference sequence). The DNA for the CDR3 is TGTGCCAGCACCCAGACAGGGGGAGTCCCTTTCTCCTACGAGCAGTACTTC. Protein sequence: CASTQTGGVPFSYEQYF.

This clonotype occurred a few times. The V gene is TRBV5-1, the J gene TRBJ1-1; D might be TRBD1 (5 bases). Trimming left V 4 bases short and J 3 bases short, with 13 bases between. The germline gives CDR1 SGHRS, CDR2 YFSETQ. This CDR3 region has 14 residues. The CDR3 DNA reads TGCGCCAGCAGCGCAGAACCAGGGTACACTGAAGCTTTCTTT. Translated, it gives CASSAEPGYTEAFF.

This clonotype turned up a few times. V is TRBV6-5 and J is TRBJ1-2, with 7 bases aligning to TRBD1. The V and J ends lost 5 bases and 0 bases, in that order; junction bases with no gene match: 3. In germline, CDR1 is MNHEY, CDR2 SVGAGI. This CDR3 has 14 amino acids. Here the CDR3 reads CASSPRGTNYGYTF. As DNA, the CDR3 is TGTGCCAGCAGTCCCAGGGGGACTAACTATGGCTACACCTTC.

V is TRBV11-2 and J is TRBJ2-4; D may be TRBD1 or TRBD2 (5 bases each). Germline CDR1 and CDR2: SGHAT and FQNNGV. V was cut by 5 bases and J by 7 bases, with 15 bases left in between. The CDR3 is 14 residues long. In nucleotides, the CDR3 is TGTGCCAGCAGCACCCCGACGGGGCGGAACATTCAGTACTTC. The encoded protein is CASSTPTGRNIQYF.

The CDR3 DNA reads TGTGCCAGTCGAGTTGGGGCGAACACTGAAGCTTTCTTT. Protein sequence: CASRVGANTEAFF. The chain joins TRBV19 to TRBJ1-1, with D perhaps matching TRBD1 (5 bases). Looked up from germline, CDR1 is LNHDA and CDR2 is SQIVND (reference sequence). V was pared by 8 bases and J by 1 base, with 11 bases between. There are 13 residues in the CDR3.

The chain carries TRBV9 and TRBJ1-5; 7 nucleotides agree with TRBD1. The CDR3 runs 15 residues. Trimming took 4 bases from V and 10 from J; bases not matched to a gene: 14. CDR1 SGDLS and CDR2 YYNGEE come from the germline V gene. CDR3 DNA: TGTGCCAGCAGCCGCTCGGGACAGCCAACGCAACCCCAGCATTTT. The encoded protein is CASSRSGQPTQPQHF.

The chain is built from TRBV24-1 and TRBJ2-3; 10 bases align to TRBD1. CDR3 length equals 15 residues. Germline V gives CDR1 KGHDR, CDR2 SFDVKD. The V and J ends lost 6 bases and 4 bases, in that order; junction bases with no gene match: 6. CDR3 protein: CATSTWTGGSDTQYF. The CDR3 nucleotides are TGTGCCACCAGTACCTGGACAGGGGGATCAGATACGCAGTATTTT.

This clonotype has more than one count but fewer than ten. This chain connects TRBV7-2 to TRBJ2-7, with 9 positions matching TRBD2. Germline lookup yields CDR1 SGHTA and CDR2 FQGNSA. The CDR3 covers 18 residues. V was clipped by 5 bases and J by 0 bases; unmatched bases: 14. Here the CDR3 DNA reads TGTGCCAGCAGCCCGGGGGTAGCGGGGGCCTCAAGCTCCTACGAGCAGTACTTC. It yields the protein CASSPGVAGASSSYEQYF.

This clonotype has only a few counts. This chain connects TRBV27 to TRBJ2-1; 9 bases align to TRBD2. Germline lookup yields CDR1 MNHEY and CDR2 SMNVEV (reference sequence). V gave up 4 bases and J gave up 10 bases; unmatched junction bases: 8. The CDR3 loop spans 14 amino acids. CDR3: CASSSPGLAGEQFF. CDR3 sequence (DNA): TGTGCCAGCAGTTCTCCGGGACTAGCTGGCGAGCAGTTCTTC.

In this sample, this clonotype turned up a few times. CDR3 region: CASSLAGLAEVSYEQYF. For the CDR3, the DNA is TGCGCCAGCAGCTTGGCGGGACTAGCGGAAGTTTCCTACGAGCAGTACTTC. This chain links TRBV5-1 with TRBJ2-7; 11 positions agree with TRBD2. CDR1 and CDR2 (germline): SGHRS, YFSETQ. This CDR3 region has 17 residues. V lost 0 bases, J lost 1 base, and 6 bases stayed unmatched.

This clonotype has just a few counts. This CDR3 is CATRRQGYNEQFF. The CDR3 nucleotides are TGTGCCACCAGAAGACAGGGCTACAATGAGCAGTTCTTC. V usage is TRBV24-1 and J usage is TRBJ2-1; 7 positions match TRBD1. The CDR3 runs to 13 residues. CDR1 KGHDR and CDR2 SFDVKD come from the germline V gene. Trimming took 7 bases from V and 3 from J; bases not matched to a gene: 2.

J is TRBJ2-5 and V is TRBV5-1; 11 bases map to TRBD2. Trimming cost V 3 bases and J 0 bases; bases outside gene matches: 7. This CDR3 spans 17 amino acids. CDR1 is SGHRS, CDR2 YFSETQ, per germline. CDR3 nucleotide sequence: TGCGCCAGCAGCTCGCTAGCGGGGGGCTTGTACCAAGAGACCCAGTACTTC. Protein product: CASSSLAGGLYQETQYF.

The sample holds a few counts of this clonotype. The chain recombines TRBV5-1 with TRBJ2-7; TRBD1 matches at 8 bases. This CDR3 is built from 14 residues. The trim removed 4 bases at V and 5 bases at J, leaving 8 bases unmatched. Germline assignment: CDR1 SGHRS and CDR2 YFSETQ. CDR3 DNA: TGCGCCAGCAGCCTAGGACAGGGTGTAGACGAGCAGTACTTC. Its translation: CASSLGQGVDEQYF.